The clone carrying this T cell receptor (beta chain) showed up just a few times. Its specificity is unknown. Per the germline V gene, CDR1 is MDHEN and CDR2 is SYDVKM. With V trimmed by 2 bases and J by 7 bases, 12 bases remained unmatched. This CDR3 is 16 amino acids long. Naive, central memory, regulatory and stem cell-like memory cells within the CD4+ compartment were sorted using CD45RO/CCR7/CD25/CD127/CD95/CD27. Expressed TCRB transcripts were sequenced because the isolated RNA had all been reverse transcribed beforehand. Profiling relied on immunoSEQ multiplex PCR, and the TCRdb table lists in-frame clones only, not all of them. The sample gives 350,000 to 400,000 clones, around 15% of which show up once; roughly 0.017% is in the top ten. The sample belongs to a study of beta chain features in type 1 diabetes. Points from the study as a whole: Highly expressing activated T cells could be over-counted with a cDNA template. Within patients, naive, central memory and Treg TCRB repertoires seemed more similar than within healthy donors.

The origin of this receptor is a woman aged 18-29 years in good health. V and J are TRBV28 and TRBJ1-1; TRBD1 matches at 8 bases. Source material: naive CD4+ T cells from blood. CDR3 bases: TGTGCCAGCAGTTTAGGGGCAGGGGGCAGAAGCGGTGAAGCTTTCTTT. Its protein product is CASSLGAGGRSGEAFF. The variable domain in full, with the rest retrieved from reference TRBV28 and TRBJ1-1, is DVKVTQSSRYLVKRTGEKVFLECVQDMDHENMFWYRQDPGLGLRLIYFSYDVKMKEKGDIPEGYSVSREKKERFSLILESASTNQTSMYLCASSLGAGGRSGEAFFGQGTRLTVV.